Below are 19 T cell receptor beta chains sequenced from a single sample in a study of cytomegalovirus exposure and HLA in healthy donors. Primers included in the PCR were 60 Vbeta and 13 Jbeta primers. Produced via immunoSEQ multiplex PCR; TCRdb's table is partial and in-frame only. In the table there are roughly 150,000 clones, almost 80% of which are singletons. The material sequenced was PBMCs. These receptor sequences come from a man aged 25-40 years in good health and CMV-seronegative.

Note on this clone: The germline gene is not matched at one end of the junction; a read error may be the cause. The gene calls are TRBV9 and TRBJ2-1; D may be TRBD1 (6 bases). The CDR3 runs 14 residues. Looked up from germline, CDR1 is SGDLS and CDR2 is YYNGEE. CDR3 in DNA: TGTGCCAGCAGCCCCCGGGACACCCACAATGAGCAGCTCTTC. Protein sequence: CASSPRDTHNEQLF.

CDR3: CASGDTGGVDTIYF. The CDR3 DNA follows: TGTGCCAGCGGGGATACCGGGGGAGTGGACACCATATATTTT. The V gene is TRBV2, the J gene TRBJ1-3; maybe TRBD1 (5 bases). The CDR3 totals 14 residues. CDR1 is SNHLY and CDR2 is FYNNEI in the germline V gene. V lost 8 bases to trimming and J lost 8 bases, with 19 bases between them.

J is TRBJ1-2 and V is TRBV7-2, with D unresolved. The germline CDR1 and CDR2 sequences are SGHTA and FQGNSA. V was shortened by 5 bases and J by 8 bases, with 18 bases between the two germline ends. The CDR3 consists of 14 residues. DNA for the CDR3: TGTGCCAGCAGCCTCACGGGAACGGCACTGGGCTACACCTTC. The encoded protein is CASSLTGTALGYTF.

The DNA for the CDR3 is TGTGCCAGCAGCCGAGGGACTTCTAATGAGCAGTTCTTC. It translates to CASSRGTSNEQFF. V is TRBV11-2 and J is TRBJ2-1; weak D call: TRBD2 (6 bases). The CDR3 is 13 residues long. V was pared by 5 bases and J by 7 bases, with 12 bases between. Germline V gene lookup returns CDR1 SGHAT and CDR2 FQNNGV.

The rearrangement joins TRBV7-9 to TRBJ1-4; D call uncertain. Germline V gene data show CDR1 as SEHNR and CDR2 as FQNEAQ (reference sequence). V gave up 5 bases and J gave up 0 bases, with 10 bases separating them. The CDR3 is made up of 15 amino acids. The CDR3 bases are TGTGCCAGCAGCCAACAACAAGCAACTAATGAAAAACTGTTTTTT. Translating gives CASSQQQATNEKLFF.

The chain has TRBV19 and TRBJ2-3, with D tentatively TRBD1 (6 bases). Germline loops: CDR1 LNHDA, CDR2 SQIVND (reference sequence). The CDR3 is 16 residues long. Trimming removed 6 bases from V and 0 bases from J, with 16 bases in between. The CDR3 bases are TGTGCCAGTAGACCCCCCGGGACACTTAGCACAGATACGCAGTATTTT. Translating gives CASRPPGTLSTDTQYF. The complete variable domain, with remaining parts taken from reference TRBV19 and TRBJ2-3, reads DGGITQSPKYLFRKEGQNVTLSCEQNLNHDAMYWYRQDPGQGLRLIYYSQIVNDFQKGDIAEGYSVSREKKESFPLTVTSAQKNPTAFYLCASRPPGTLSTDTQYFGPGTRLTVL.

This chain links TRBV9 with TRBJ2-5, with TRBD1 matching 7 bases. The CDR3 is 14 amino acids. Unmatched junction bases numbered 5, after V lost 4 bases and J lost 2 bases. Germline V CDR1 and CDR2: SGDLS, YYNGEE. CDR3 sequence: CASSPRDSQETQYF. CDR3 DNA: TGTGCCAGCAGCCCGAGGGACAGTCAAGAGACCCAGTACTTC.

The rearrangement uses TRBV6-5 and TRBJ2-7; the match to TRBD1 covers 8 bases. CDR3 length equals 16 residues. V shed 0 bases, J shed 2 bases, and the junction held 6 bases outside the gene matches. Per the germline V gene, CDR1 is MNHEY and CDR2 is SVGAGI. The CDR3 reads CASSYSPWTGPYEQYF. The CDR3 DNA is TGTGCCAGCAGTTACTCTCCTTGGACAGGGCCCTACGAGCAGTACTTC.

The chain combines TRBV9 with TRBJ1-4, with a tentative D call TRBD1 (5 bases). The ends were cut back, 2 bases at V and 7 bases at J, with 15 bases in the middle. Germline V lookup: CDR1 SGDLS, CDR2 YYNGEE. The CDR3 is 15 residues long. DNA of the CDR3: TGTGCCAGCAGCGTTCCTGCGGGGGTAGGTGAAAAACTGTTTTTT. Amino acids: CASSVPAGVGEKLFF.

The chain is built from TRBV5-1 and TRBJ2-7; 7 bases align to TRBD1. The trim removed 3 bases at V and 4 bases at J, leaving 16 bases unmatched. The CDR3 is 17 amino acids. CDR1 and CDR2 (germline): SGHRS, YFSETQ. CDR3 nucleotides: TGCGCCAGCAGCTACATCGAAGGGAAAAGGGGGCGGTACGAGCAGTACTTC. Its protein is CASSYIEGKRGRYEQYF. Based on the CDR3 plus reference TRBV5-1 and TRBJ2-7, the full variable domain is KAGVTQTPRYLIKTRGQQVTLSCSPISGHRSVSWYQQTPGQGLQFLFEYFSETQRNKGNFPGRFSGRQFSNSRSEMNVSTLELGDSALYLCASSYIEGKRGRYEQYFGPGTRLTVT.

This chain joins TRBV4-3 and TRBJ1-5; 11 positions match TRBD1. V shed 0 bases, J shed 8 bases, and the junction held 3 bases outside the gene matches. The CDR3 runs to 15 residues. Per the germline V gene, CDR1 is LGHNA and CDR2 is YSLEER. The CDR3 loop is CASSQDEGQGEPQHF. Written as DNA, the CDR3 is TGCGCCAGCAGCCAAGATGAGGGACAGGGGGAGCCCCAGCATTTT.

V gene TRBV11-2 combines with J gene TRBJ2-2; 7 positions agree with TRBD2. The CDR3 is made up of 16 amino acids. Germline CDR1 and CDR2: SGHAT and FQNNGV. Germline trimming cut 4 bases from V and 2 bases from J; bases unmatched to any gene: 7. The CDR3 DNA sequence: TGTGCCAGCAGCTCCCTTAGCGGGCTAAACACCGGGGAGCTGTTTTTT. Translated: CASSSLSGLNTGELFF.

The chain joins TRBV19 to TRBJ2-7, with 8 nucleotides matching TRBD2. The germline gives CDR1 LNHDA, CDR2 SQIVND (reference sequence). The CDR3 contains 15 residues. V lost 4 bases, J lost 6 bases, and 11 bases stayed unmatched. CDR3 in DNA: TGTGCCAGTAGTACCCCGAAGGCGGGAGGACGCGAGCAGTACTTC. It is translated as CASSTPKAGGREQYF. The entire variable domain, with the rest obtained from reference TRBV19 and TRBJ2-7, is as follows: DGGITQSPKYLFRKEGQNVTLSCEQNLNHDAMYWYRQDPGQGLRLIYYSQIVNDFQKGDIAEGYSVSREKKESFPLTVTSAQKNPTAFYLCASSTPKAGGREQYFGPGTRLTVT.

The V call is TRBV23-1, the J call TRBJ1-5, with D maybe TRBD1 (5 bases). TRBV23-1 qualifies as an ORF whose function is uncertain. V was pared by 6 bases and J by 9 bases, with 15 bases between. The CDR3 is 13 residues long. DNA for the CDR3: TGCGCCAGCAGGTACAGGATGGTTTGGCCCCAGCATTTT. Residues: CASRYRMVWPQHF.

Here the CDR3 DNA reads TGTGCCAGCAGTTTCGAGGGTGGCTACACCTTC. It yields the protein CASSFEGGYTF. The V gene is TRBV28, the J gene TRBJ1-2; no reliable D call. Trimming removed 3 bases from V and 7 bases from J, with 6 bases in between. Germline V gene data show CDR1 as MDHEN and CDR2 as SYDVKM. The CDR3 length is 11 residues.

The V and J genes are TRBV6-6 and TRBJ1-1; D ambiguous. The V end was cut by 2 bases, the J end by 3 bases, with 7 bases between. The germline V gene has CDR1 MNHNY and CDR2 SVGAGI (reference sequence). The CDR3 runs 13 residues. This chain's CDR3 is CASSYRVDTEAFF. DNA of the CDR3: TGTGCCAGCAGTTACCGGGTTGACACTGAAGCTTTCTTT.

The rearrangement uses TRBV5-4 and TRBJ2-1, with 8 bases identical to TRBD1. CDR1 is SGHNT and CDR2 is YYREEE in the germline V gene (reference sequence). With 6 bases clipped from V and 2 bases from J, the junction kept 4 bases outside the gene matches. The CDR3 spans 14 residues. The CDR3 loop is CASTYRGAYNEQFF. As DNA, the CDR3 is TGTGCCAGCACCTACAGGGGGGCCTACAATGAGCAGTTCTTC.

The chain links TRBV27 to TRBJ2-5, with 10 bases lining up with TRBD1. The V gene end was trimmed by 5 bases and the J gene end by 7 bases; junction bases not matched to a gene: 7. The CDR3 sequence is 14 residues long. In germline, CDR1 is MNHEY, CDR2 SMNVEV (reference sequence). CDR3 protein: CASSPPGQGVTQYF. CDR3 coding DNA: TGTGCCAGCAGTCCACCCGGACAGGGGGTGACCCAGTACTTC.

The CDR3 loop reads CASSQAEVNTEAFF. CDR3 nucleotide sequence: TGCGCCAGCAGCCAGGCTGAAGTGAACACTGAAGCTTTCTTT. V is TRBV4-1 and J is TRBJ1-1; D unclear. The CDR3 consists of 14 residues. Trimming pared 3 bases from V and 0 bases from J, leaving 8 bases between. The V gene's germline CDR1 is MGHRA and CDR2 YSYEKL.